These 27 T cell receptor beta chains share one sample of origin, sequenced in a study of T cells in tuberculosis. The time point was: new active TB diagnosis, blood taken before or within 7 days of starting treatment. The method was immunoSEQ multiplex PCR; TCRdb's version includes in-frame clones alone and lacks a portion of them. The table shows approximately 30,000 clones, with around 90% occurring only once. The sample here was PBMCs, taken at tuberculosis diagnosis. These receptor sequences come from an adult with tuberculosis.

The rearrangement links TRBV5-1 to TRBJ1-2; 11 nucleotides match TRBD1. This CDR3 has 16 amino acids. J gave up 8 bases and V 5 bases, and 14 bases lay outside the gene matches. Per germline, CDR1 SGHRS and CDR2 YFSETQ. The CDR3 nucleotides read TGCGCCAGCAGTTCTCCCGGGACAGGGGGACTCTGGGGCTACACCTTC. It yields the protein CASSSPGTGGLWGYTF.

The chain couples TRBV4-1 to TRBJ2-3, with 10 bases that match TRBD2. The trim removed 4 bases at V and 2 bases at J, leaving 12 bases unmatched. The CDR3 has 18 residues. Per the germline V gene, CDR1 is MGHRA and CDR2 is YSYEKL. The chain's CDR3 is CASSPSLAGARHTDTQYF. DNA of the CDR3: TGCGCCAGCAGCCCCTCCCTAGCGGGGGCCAGACACACAGATACGCAGTATTTT.

This sequence joins TRBV13 and TRBJ2-2; 7 bases are shared with TRBD1. The CDR3 has 14 amino acids. Germline CDR1 is PRHDT and CDR2 is FYEKMQ (reference sequence). Trimming removed 5 bases from V and 6 bases from J; junction bases left unmatched: 6. This CDR3 is CASSPRQGPGELFF. The DNA of the CDR3 is TGTGCCAGCAGCCCTCGACAGGGTCCCGGGGAGCTGTTTTTT.

A few counts support this clone. This chain links TRBV27 with TRBJ1-5, with D perhaps TRBD1 (6 bases). Germline CDR1 MNHEY, CDR2 SMNVEV (reference sequence). V was clipped by 6 bases and J by 9 bases, with 12 bases between them. The CDR3 sequence is 12 residues long. The CDR3 region is CASSLGGAPQHF. The CDR3 DNA reads TGTGCCAGCAGCCTTGGGGGGGCGCCCCAGCATTTT.

This chain links TRBV2 with TRBJ2-5; no reliable D call. Trimming took 7 bases from V and 1 from J, leaving 10 bases between them. The germline CDR1 and CDR2 sequences are SNHLY and FYNNEI. The CDR3 totals 13 residues. CDR3 sequence reads: CASTRGGQETQYF. CDR3 in DNA: TGTGCCAGCACCCGAGGCGGCCAAGAGACCCAGTACTTC.

The chain couples TRBV5-1 to TRBJ1-2, with D uncertain. V was pared by 0 bases and J by 2 bases, with 5 bases between. Looked up from germline, CDR1 is SGHRS and CDR2 is YFSETQ. CDR3 length: 13 amino acids. CDR3 sequence reads: CASSLAPNYGYTF. For the CDR3, the DNA is TGCGCCAGCAGCTTGGCCCCGAACTATGGCTACACCTTC.

The J gene is TRBJ2-5, the V gene TRBV7-9, with TRBD2 matching over 10 bases. CDR3 size: 17 residues. J gave up 2 bases and V 5 bases, and 11 bases lay outside the gene matches. Germline CDR1 SEHNR, CDR2 FQNEAQ (reference sequence). The CDR3 reads CASSLDLTSGIQETQYF. The CDR3 nucleotides read TGTGCCAGCAGCCTCGATCTAACTAGCGGGATACAAGAGACCCAGTACTTC.

This clone was counted a few times. As DNA, the CDR3 is TGTGCCAGCAGCTCGACAGGTACAGGATCACCCCTCCACTTT. Translated, it gives CASSSTGTGSPLHF. The chain couples TRBV7-9 to TRBJ1-6, with a possible D match to TRBD1 (6 bases). This CDR3 spans 14 amino acids. Trimming took off 4 bases at V and 10 bases at J, with 14 bases between the two ends. Germline V gives CDR1 SEHNR, CDR2 FQNEAQ (reference sequence). Full variable domain (missing parts from reference TRBV7-9 and TRBJ1-6): DTGVSQNPRHKITKRGQNVTFRCDPISEHNRLYWYRQTLGQGPEFLTYFQNEAQLEKSRLLSDRFSAERPKGSFSTLEIQRTEQGDSAMYLCASSSTGTGSPLHFGNGTRLTVT.

This clone was counted between two and nine times. The V call is TRBV4-3, the J call TRBJ2-1; 11 bases map to TRBD2. Germline trimming cut 1 base from V and 6 bases from J; bases unmatched to any gene: 2. Germline CDR1 LGHNA, CDR2 YSLEER. This CDR3 has 15 residues. The CDR3 region has the DNA TGCGCCAGCAGCCAAGTAGCGGGAGGGTTCAATGAGCAGTTCTTC. Its translation: CASSQVAGGFNEQFF.

The CDR3 nucleotides read TGTGCCAGCGCTGGGGAGACGGGACTAGGGAGCTCCTACAATGAGCAGTTCTTC. Encoded protein: CASAGETGLGSSYNEQFF. J is TRBJ2-1 and V is TRBV27; 8 nucleotides match TRBD2. The ends lost 8 bases at V and 0 bases at J; junction bases unmatched: 15. This CDR3 has 18 amino acids. From germline, CDR1 is MNHEY and CDR2 SMNVEV (reference sequence).

V is TRBV6-4 and J is TRBJ2-3; TRBD2 aligns across 8 bases. The CDR3 has 16 amino acids. Germline-derived CDR1 and CDR2 are MRHNA and SNTAGT. Losses at the gene ends were 5 bases for V and 2 bases for J; bases not matched to a gene: 9. The CDR3 DNA reads as TGTGCCAGCAGTCCCCTAAGCGGGGGCAACACAGATACGCAGTATTTT. Its protein is CASSPLSGGNTDTQYF.

The V gene is TRBV4-2, the J gene TRBJ2-5; D is possibly TRBD2 (7 bases). Germline V gene data show CDR1 as LGHNA and CDR2 as YNFKEQ. The CDR3 has 15 amino acids. The V end lost 0 bases, the J end lost 1 base, and 9 bases lay between the germline ends. The CDR3 nucleotides read TGTGCCAGCAGCCAAGAGGGGGGGGCCCAAGAGACCCAGTACTTC. Protein product: CASSQEGGAQETQYF.

The chain is built from TRBV7-2 and TRBJ1-6, with D hard to call. Germline CDR1 and CDR2: SGHTA and FQGNSA. V was cut by 3 bases and J by 8 bases, with 11 bases left in between. CDR3 length: 14 amino acids. CDR3 sequence: CASSFFTADSPLHF. For the CDR3, the DNA is TGTGCCAGCAGCTTTTTCACAGCGGATTCACCCCTCCACTTT.

V and J are TRBV7-3 and TRBJ2-1; 7 bases are shared with TRBD2. V lost 2 bases to trimming and J lost 4 bases; unmatched junction nucleotides: 8. CDR1 is SGHTA, CDR2 FQGTGA, per germline. The length of the CDR3 is 16 residues. This CDR3 reads CASSLWAGASYNEQFF. CDR3 nucleotide sequence: TGTGCCAGCAGCTTATGGGCGGGAGCATCGTACAATGAGCAGTTCTTC.

The rearrangement uses TRBV7-2 and TRBJ2-7; TRBD2 matches 9 bases. The CDR3 runs 17 residues. The trim removed 3 bases at V and 0 bases at J, leaving 9 bases unmatched. From germline, CDR1 is SGHTA and CDR2 FQGNSA. CDR3 nucleotides: TGTGCCAGCAGCTTGATTAGCGGGGGACCGCCCTCCTACGAGCAGTACTTC. This translates into CASSLISGGPPSYEQYF.

The V gene is TRBV28, the J gene TRBJ1-2; the D gene is possibly TRBD1 (5 bases). V lost 3 bases to trimming and J lost 5 bases, with 13 bases between them. The CDR3 covers 14 residues. Germline CDR1 is MDHEN and CDR2 is SYDVKM. The CDR3 here is CASSFGGAVYGYTF. The CDR3 bases are TGTGCCAGCAGTTTTGGAGGGGCGGTTTATGGCTACACCTTC.

The chain joins TRBV6-6 to TRBJ2-7; perhaps TRBD1 as D (8 bases). The germline V gene encodes CDR1 MNHNY and CDR2 SVGAGI (reference sequence). The CDR3 is 15 residues long. Trimming cost V 6 bases and J 3 bases, with 18 bases left between them. This CDR3 reads CASRTGRGQDYEQYF. DNA for the CDR3: TGTGCCAGCAGAACAGGGAGGGGACAGGACTACGAGCAGTACTTC.

The rearrangement links TRBV4-1 to TRBJ2-2, with D possibly TRBD1 on 8 matching bases. The ends were cut back, 1 base at V and 6 bases at J, with 18 bases in the middle. The length of the CDR3 is 17 residues. The V gene's germline CDR1 is MGHRA and CDR2 YSYEKL. The CDR3 DNA sequence: TGCGCCAGCAGCCAAGGGGCTTCACAGGGGGGGCCCGGGGAGCTGTTTTTT. As protein: CASSQGASQGGPGELFF.

This chain connects TRBV25-1 to TRBJ2-7; D remains ambiguous. The CDR3 sequence is 11 residues long. The V and J ends lost 0 bases and 6 bases respectively, with 3 bases between them. The germline V gene encodes CDR1 MGHDK and CDR2 SYGVNS. CDR3 coding DNA: TGTGCCAGCAGTGAATATATCGAGCAGTACTTC. Translated, it gives CASSEYIEQYF.

The rearrangement links TRBV28 to TRBJ1-2; D is perhaps TRBD1 (6 bases). Trimming left V 5 bases short and J 9 bases short, with 19 bases between. The CDR3 runs 14 residues. The germline V gene has CDR1 MDHEN and CDR2 SYDVKM. The CDR3 spells CASSQGSTPESYTF. CDR3 nucleotide sequence: TGTGCCAGCAGTCAGGGGAGCACCCCGGAAAGCTACACCTTC.

V gene TRBV7-8 combines with J gene TRBJ1-3; D not certain. CDR3 size: 17 residues. CDR1 SGHVS and CDR2 FQNEAQ come from the germline V gene. The V end lost 4 bases, the J end lost 0 bases, and 16 bases lay between the germline ends. The CDR3 DNA reads TGTGCCAGCAGCTACTGGACTGTTGGCTTCTCTGGAAACACCATATATTTT. This encodes CASSYWTVGFSGNTIYF.

This rearrangement joins TRBV7-2 to TRBJ2-5; TRBD2 might be the D (6 bases). The CDR3 sequence is 15 residues long. CDR1 is SGHTA and CDR2 is FQGNSA in the germline V gene. V was pared by 5 bases and J by 4 bases, with 17 bases between. The CDR3 region is CASSPFYSGGETQYF. In DNA form, the CDR3 reads TGTGCCAGCAGCCCTTTTTATAGCGGAGGAGAGACCCAGTACTTC.

V is TRBV6-1 and J is TRBJ2-7; D is undetermined. The CDR3 is 14 amino acids. Germline CDR1 MNHNS, CDR2 SASEGT. V was cut by 5 bases and J by 2 bases, with 13 bases left in between. The CDR3 spells CASSRESLTYEQYF. The CDR3 DNA follows: TGTGCCAGCAGTAGAGAGTCCCTTACCTACGAGCAGTACTTC.

The chain joins TRBV7-2 to TRBJ1-1; tentative D call: TRBD1 (5 bases). The CDR3 length is 18 residues. CDR1 SGHTA and CDR2 FQGNSA come from the germline V gene. V was trimmed by 2 bases and J by 1 base, leaving 20 bases between them. The CDR3 coding sequence is TGTGCCAGCAGCTTATATGGAGGGGCCGCGATAGGGAACACTGAAGCTTTCTTT. Translated, it gives CASSLYGGAAIGNTEAFF.

In this sample, this clone turned up once. The CDR3: CAWSGGGEAFF. The CDR3 DNA is TGTGCCTGGAGTGGGGGGGGTGAAGCTTTCTTT. The V and J genes are TRBV30 and TRBJ1-1; D is perhaps TRBD1 (5 bases). CDR3 length: 11 amino acids. The germline CDR1 and CDR2 sequences are GTSNPN and SVGIG (reference sequence). V lost 1 base and J lost 7, with 7 bases in between.

The chain carries TRBV2 and TRBJ1-5, with 7 bases that match TRBD1. V shed 7 bases, J shed 6 bases, and the junction held 9 bases outside the gene matches. Germline V gives CDR1 SNHLY, CDR2 FYNNEI. This CDR3 region has 14 residues. CDR3 in amino acids: CASTMTGRTQPQHF. For the CDR3, the DNA is TGTGCCAGCACCATGACAGGGAGAACTCAGCCCCAGCATTTT. The variable domain in full, completed from reference TRBV2 and TRBJ1-5, reads EPEVTQTPSHQVTQMGQEVILRCVPISNHLYFYWYRQILGQKVEFLVSFYNNEISEKSEIFDDQFSVERPDGSNFTLKIRSTKLEDSAMYFCASTMTGRTQPQHFGDGTRLSIL.

This clone was seen more than once but under ten times. This specimen includes other DNA sequences encoding the same CDR3. V is TRBV19 and J is TRBJ1-2; D call uncertain. The CDR3 totals 12 residues. Germline V gene data show CDR1 as LNHDA and CDR2 as SQIVND (reference sequence). Trimming left V 3 bases short and J 6 bases short, with 8 bases between. The CDR3 region has the DNA TGTGCCAGTAGTATTCGTGAGGATGGCTACACCTTC. Amino acids: CASSIREDGYTF.